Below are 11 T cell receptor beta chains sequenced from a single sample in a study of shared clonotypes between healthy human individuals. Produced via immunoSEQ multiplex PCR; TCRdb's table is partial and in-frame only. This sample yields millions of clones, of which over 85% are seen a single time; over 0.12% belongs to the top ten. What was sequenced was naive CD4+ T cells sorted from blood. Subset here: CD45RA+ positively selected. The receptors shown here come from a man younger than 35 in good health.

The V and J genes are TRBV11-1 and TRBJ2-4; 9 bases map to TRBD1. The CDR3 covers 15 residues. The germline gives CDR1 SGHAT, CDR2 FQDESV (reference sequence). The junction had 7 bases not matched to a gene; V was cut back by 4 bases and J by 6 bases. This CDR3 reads CASSSSTGGSNIQYF. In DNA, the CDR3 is TGTGCCAGCAGCTCCTCGACAGGGGGTTCAAACATTCAGTACTTC.

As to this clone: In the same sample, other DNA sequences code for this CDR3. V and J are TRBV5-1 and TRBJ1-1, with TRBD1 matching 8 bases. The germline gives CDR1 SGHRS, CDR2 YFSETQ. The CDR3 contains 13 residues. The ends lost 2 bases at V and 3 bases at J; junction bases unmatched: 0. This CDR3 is CASSLQGDTEAFF. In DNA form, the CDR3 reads TGCGCCAGCAGCTTACAGGGGGACACTGAAGCTTTCTTT.

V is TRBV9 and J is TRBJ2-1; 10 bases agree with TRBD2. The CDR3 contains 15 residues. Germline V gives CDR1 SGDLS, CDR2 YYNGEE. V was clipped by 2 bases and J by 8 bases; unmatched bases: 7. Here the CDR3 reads CASSVSSGSIYEQFF. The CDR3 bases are TGTGCCAGCAGCGTTTCTAGCGGGAGCATCTATGAGCAGTTCTTC.

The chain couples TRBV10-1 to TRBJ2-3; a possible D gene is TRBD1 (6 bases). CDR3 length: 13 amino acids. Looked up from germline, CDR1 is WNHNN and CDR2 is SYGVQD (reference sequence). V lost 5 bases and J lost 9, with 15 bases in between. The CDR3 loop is CASSNNREGTQYF. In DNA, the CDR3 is TGCGCCAGCAGTAACAACAGGGAAGGGACGCAGTATTTT.

The CDR3 sequence: CSVEVTGGTYEQYF. CDR3 DNA sequence: TGCAGCGTTGAAGTCACAGGGGGAACCTACGAGCAGTACTTC. The chain is built from TRBV29-1 and TRBJ2-7, with 8 bases lining up with TRBD1. Trimming removed 1 base from V and 2 bases from J; junction bases left unmatched: 4. The CDR3 contains 14 residues. Germline V lookup: CDR1 SQVTM, CDR2 ANQGSEA.

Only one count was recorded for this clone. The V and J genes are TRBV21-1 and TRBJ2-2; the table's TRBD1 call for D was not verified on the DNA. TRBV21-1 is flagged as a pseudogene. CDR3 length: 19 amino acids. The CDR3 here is CASSNGGDRGPANTGELFF. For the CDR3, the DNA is TGTGCCAGCAGCAATGGGGGGGACAGGGGTCCCGCGAACACCGGGGAGCTGTTTTTT.

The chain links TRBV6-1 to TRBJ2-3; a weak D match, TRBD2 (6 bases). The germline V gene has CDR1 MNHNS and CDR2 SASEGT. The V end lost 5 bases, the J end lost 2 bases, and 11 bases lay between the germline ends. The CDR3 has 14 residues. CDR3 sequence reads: CASSPGTYTDTQYF. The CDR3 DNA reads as TGTGCCAGCAGTCCCGGGACTTACACAGATACGCAGTATTTT.

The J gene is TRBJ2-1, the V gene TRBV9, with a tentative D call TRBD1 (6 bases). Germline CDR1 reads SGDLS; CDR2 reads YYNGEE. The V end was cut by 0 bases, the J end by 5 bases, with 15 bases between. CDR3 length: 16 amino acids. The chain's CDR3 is CASSVVPGQRHNEQFF. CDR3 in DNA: TGTGCCAGCAGCGTAGTCCCCGGACAGAGACACAATGAGCAGTTCTTC.

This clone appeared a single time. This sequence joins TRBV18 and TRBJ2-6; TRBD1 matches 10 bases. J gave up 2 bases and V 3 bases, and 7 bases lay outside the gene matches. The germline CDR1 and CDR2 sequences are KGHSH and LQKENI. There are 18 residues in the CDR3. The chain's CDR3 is CASSPQTGGGPGANVLTF. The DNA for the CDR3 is TGTGCCAGCTCACCCCAGACAGGGGGCGGACCTGGGGCCAACGTCCTGACTTTC.

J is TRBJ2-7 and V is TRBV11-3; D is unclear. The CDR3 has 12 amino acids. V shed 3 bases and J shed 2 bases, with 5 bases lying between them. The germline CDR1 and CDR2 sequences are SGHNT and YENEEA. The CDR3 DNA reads TGTGCCAGCAGCTTCGTCACCTACGAGCAGTACTTC. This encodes CASSFVTYEQYF.

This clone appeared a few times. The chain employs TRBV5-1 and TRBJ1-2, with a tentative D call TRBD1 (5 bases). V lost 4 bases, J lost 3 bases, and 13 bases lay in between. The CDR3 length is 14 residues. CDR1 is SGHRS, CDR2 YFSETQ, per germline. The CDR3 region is CASSGLTADYGYTF. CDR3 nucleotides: TGCGCCAGCAGCGGATTGACAGCCGACTATGGCTACACCTTC.